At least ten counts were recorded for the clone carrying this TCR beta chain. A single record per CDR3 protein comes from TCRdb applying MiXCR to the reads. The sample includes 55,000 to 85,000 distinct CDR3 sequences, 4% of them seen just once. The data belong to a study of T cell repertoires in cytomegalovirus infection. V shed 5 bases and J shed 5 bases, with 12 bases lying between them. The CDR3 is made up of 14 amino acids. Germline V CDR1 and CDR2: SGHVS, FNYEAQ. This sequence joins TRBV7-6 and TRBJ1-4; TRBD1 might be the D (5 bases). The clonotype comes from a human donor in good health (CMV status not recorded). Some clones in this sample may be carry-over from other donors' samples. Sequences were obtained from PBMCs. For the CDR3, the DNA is TGTGCCAGCAGCGCCGGGACCCTGAATGAAAAACTGTTTTTT. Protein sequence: CASSAGTLNEKLFF.